This TCR beta chain was found in a study of T cell clonality in common variable immunodeficiency. CDR3 length equals 18 residues. J was trimmed by 4 bases and V by 3 bases; bases with no gene match: 13. Germline V gives CDR1 KGHSH, CDR2 LQKENI. Ten or more counts support this clone. Read coverage stops 3 residues before the CDR3 terminus; the germline J gene supplies the remainder. Produced via immunoSEQ multiplex PCR; TCRdb's table is partial and in-frame only. This sample has 30,000 to 40,000 clones, each found more than once. Material for sequencing was peripheral blood mononuclear cells. The source is a person aged 18 to 75 in good health. J is TRBJ2-1 and V is TRBV18, with 9 bases that match TRBD2. Partial CDR3 DNA: TGTGCCAGCTCACCTACAGGGTTGGCTAGCGGGGAATACAATGAG. Translating it yields CASSPTGLASGEYNE. The whole CDR3 sequence is CASSPTGLASGEYNEQFF.